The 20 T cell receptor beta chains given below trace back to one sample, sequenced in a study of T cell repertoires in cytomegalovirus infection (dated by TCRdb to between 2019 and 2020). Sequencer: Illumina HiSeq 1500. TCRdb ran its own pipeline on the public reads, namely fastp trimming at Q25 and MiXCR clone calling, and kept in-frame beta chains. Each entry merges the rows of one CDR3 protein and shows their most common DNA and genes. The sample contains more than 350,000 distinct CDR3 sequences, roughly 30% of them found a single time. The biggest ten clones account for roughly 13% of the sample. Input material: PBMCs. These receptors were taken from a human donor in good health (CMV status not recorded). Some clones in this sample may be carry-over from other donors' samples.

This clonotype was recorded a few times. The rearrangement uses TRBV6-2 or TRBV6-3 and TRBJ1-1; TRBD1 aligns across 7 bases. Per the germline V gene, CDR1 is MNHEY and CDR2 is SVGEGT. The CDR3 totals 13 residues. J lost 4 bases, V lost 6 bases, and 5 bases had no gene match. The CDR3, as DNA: TGTGCCAGCAGAGGATCAGGGGGCACTGAAGCTTTCTTT. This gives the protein CASRGSGGTEAFF.

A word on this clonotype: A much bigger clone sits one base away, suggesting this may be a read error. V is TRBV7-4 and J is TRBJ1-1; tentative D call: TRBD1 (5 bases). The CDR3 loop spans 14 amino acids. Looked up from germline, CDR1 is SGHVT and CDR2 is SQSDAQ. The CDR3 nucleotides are TGTGCCAGCATAGTTGGGACCGAGAACACTGCAGCTTTCTTT. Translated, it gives CASIVGTENTAAFF.

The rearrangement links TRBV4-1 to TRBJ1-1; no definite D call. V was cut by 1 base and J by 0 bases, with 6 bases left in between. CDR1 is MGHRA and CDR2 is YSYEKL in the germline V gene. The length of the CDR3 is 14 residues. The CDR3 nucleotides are TGCGCCAGCAGCCAAGCCCAGGTGAACACTGAAGCTTTCTTT. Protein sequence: CASSQAQVNTEAFF.

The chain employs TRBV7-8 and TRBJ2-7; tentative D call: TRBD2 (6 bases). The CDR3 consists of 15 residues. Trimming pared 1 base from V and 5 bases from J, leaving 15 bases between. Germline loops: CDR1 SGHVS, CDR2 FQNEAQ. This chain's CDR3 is CASSLGGGIADEQYF. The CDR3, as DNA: TGTGCCAGCAGCTTAGGAGGAGGGATCGCGGACGAGCAGTACTTC.

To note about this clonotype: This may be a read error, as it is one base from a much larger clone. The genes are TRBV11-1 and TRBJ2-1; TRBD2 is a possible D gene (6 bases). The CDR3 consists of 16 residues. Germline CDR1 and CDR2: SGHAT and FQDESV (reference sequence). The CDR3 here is CASSLSTGSDYNDQFF. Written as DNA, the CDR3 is TGTGCCAGCAGCTTAAGCACAGGTTCGGACTACAATGACCAGTTCTTC.

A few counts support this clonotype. CDR3 DNA sequence: TGCAGTGCTAGAGATACAGGGACGGCTGGAAACACCATATATTTT. This encodes CSARDTGTAGNTIYF. The J gene is TRBJ1-3, the V gene TRBV20-1, with D maybe TRBD1 (6 bases). The CDR3 has 15 amino acids. V was shortened by 0 bases and J by 2 bases, with 11 bases between the two germline ends. Germline CDR1 DFQATT, CDR2 SNEGSKA (reference sequence).

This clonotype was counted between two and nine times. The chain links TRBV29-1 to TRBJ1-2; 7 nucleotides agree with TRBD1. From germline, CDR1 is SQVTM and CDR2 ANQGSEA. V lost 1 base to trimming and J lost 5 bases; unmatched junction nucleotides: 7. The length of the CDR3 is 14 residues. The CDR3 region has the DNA TGCAGCGTTGAAGCTGGGACAGACGGATATGGCTACACCTTC. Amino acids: CSVEAGTDGYGYTF.

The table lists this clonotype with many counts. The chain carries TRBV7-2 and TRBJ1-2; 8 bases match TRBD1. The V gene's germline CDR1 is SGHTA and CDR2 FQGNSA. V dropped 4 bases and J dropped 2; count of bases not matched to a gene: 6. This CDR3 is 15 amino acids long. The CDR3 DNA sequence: TGTGCCAGCAGCTCCACAGGGGGGAAAAACTATGGCTACACCTTC. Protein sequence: CASSSTGGKNYGYTF.

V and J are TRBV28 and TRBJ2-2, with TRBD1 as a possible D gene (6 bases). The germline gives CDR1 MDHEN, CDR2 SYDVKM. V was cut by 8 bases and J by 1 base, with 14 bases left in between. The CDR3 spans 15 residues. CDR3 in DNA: TGTGCCAGCGTGGGCTGGGACAAGAACACCGGGGAGCTGTTTTTT. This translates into CASVGWDKNTGELFF.

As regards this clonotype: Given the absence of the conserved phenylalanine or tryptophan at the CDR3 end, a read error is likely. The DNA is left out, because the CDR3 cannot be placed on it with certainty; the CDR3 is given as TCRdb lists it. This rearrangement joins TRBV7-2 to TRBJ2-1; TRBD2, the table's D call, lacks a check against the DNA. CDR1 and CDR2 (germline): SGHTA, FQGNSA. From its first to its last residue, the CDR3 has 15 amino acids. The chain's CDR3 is CASSLGTGGRNEQLL.

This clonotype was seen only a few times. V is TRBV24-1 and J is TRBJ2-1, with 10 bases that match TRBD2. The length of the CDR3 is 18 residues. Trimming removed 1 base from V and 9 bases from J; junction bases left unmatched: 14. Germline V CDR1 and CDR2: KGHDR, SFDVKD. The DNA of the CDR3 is TGTGCCACCAGTGATTTAGAGGCTAGCGGGGGAAATAATGGTGAGCAGTTCTTC. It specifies CATSDLEASGGNNGEQFF.

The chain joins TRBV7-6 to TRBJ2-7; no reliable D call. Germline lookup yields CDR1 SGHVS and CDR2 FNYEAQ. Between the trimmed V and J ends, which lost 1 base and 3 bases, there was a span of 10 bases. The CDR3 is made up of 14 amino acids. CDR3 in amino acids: CASSLGPIGYEQYF. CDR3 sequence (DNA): TGTGCCAGCAGCTTAGGCCCGATAGGCTACGAGCAGTACTTC.

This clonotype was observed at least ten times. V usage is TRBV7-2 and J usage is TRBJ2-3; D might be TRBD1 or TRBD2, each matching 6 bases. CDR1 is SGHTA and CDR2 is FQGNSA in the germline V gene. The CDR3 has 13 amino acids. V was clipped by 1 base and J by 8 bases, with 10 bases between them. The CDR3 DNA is TGTGCCAGCAGCTTAGTGGAGGGGGGTACGCAGTATTTT. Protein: CASSLVEGGTQYF.

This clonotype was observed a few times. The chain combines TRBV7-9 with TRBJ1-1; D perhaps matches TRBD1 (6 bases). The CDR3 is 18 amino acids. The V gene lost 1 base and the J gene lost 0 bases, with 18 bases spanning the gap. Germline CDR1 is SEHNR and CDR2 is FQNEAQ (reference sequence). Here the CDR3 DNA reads TGTGCCAGCAGCTTAGTGAGGGGGACCGGTCAATTGAACACTGAAGCTTTCTTT. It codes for CASSLVRGTGQLNTEAFF.

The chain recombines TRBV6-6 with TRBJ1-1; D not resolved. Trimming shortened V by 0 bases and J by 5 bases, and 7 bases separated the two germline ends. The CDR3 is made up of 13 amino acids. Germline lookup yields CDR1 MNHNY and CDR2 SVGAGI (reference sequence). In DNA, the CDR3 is TGTGCCAGCAGTTACTCGATGGAGACTGAAGCTTTCTTT. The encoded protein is CASSYSMETEAFF.

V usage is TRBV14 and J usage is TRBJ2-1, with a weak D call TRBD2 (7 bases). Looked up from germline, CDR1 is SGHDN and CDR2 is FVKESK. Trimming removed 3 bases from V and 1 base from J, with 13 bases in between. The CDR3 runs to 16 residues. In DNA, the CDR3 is TGTGCCAGCAGCCATGGGGGGGGCGGTTCCTACAATGAGCAGTTCTTC. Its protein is CASSHGGGGSYNEQFF.

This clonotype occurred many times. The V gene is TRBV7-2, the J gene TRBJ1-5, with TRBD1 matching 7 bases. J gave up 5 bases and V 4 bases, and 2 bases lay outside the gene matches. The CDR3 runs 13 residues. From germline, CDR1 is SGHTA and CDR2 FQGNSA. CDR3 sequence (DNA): TGTGCCAGCAGCTACGACAGGGATCAGCCCCAGCATTTT. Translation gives CASSYDRDQPQHF.

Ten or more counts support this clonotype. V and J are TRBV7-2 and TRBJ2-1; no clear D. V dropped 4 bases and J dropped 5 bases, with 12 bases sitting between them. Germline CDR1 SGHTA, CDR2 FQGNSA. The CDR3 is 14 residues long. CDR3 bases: TGTGCCAGCAGCTCCCTCGGGCAACACAATGAGCAGTTCTTC. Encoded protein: CASSSLGQHNEQFF.

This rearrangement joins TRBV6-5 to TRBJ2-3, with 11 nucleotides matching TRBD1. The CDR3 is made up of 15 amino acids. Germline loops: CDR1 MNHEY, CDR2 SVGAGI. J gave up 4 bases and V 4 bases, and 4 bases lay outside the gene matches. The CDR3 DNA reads TGTGCCAGCAGTTTTGGGACAGGGGGTGCAGATACGCAGTATTTT. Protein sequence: CASSFGTGGADTQYF.

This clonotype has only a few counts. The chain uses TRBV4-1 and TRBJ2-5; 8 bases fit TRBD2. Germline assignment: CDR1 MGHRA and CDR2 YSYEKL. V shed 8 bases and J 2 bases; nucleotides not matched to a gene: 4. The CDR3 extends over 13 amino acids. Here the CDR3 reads CASRGGAQETQYF. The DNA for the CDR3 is TGCGCCAGCCGGGGGGGAGCACAAGAGACCCAGTACTTC.